The present TCR beta chain was sequenced within a study of tumour-infiltrating T cells in Burkitt lymphoma. Turning to the study itself: Patients covered every epidemiological subtype of Burkitt lymphoma. Survival, overall and progression-free, tracked with productive clonality.

CDR1 and CDR2 (germline): KGHSH, LQKENI. V was shortened by 3 bases and J by 0 bases, with 11 bases between the two germline ends. The CDR3 sequence is 15 residues long. Some clones are missing from TCRdb's copy, which holds only in-frame ones; the method was immunoSEQ multiplex PCR. The sample has around 50,000 clones, around 32% seen once. Sample: tumor tissue. This rearrangement joins TRBV18 to TRBJ1-2, with D uncertain. The origin of this receptor is a human donor with Burkitt lymphoma. The CDR3 loop reads CASSPRRETNYGYTF. The DNA for the CDR3 is TGTGCCAGCTCACCTCGGAGGGAAACTAACTATGGCTACACCTTC.